This T cell receptor (beta chain) was profiled in a study of OX40 agonist ivuxolimab in advanced cancers. Study background: All patients had ivuxolimab intravenously every 2 weeks at 0.01 to 10 mg/kg. Patients undergoing dose escalation presented with hepatocellular carcinoma, melanoma, renal cell or head and neck cancer. Study-level results: What antigens the expanded peripheral T cells recognized was never established.

Regarding this clone: Its antigen is not known.

Sequenced by immunoSEQ multiplex PCR; TCRdb stores in-frame clones only, minus some. The sample carries 70,000 or so clones, 80% to 90% recorded once. The source is an adult with an advanced solid tumor such as melanoma, head and neck, liver or kidney cancer. Sample: CD4+ or CD8+ T cells sorted from blood, taken in a trial of the OX40 agonist ivuxolimab.

The CDR3 protein is CASSPPGRRGYTF. The CDR3 nucleotides read TGTGCCAGTAGTCCTCCGGGCCGGAGGGGCTACACCTTC. V and J are TRBV19 and TRBJ1-2; no reliable D call. Germline V lookup: CDR1 LNHDA, CDR2 SQIVND (reference sequence). CDR3 length: 13 amino acids. Deletions cut 5 bases from V and 8 bases from J, with 15 bases between.